Included here is one T cell receptor (beta chain) sequence, with context. Its antigen is currently unknown. Using the 5' RACE reads, TCRdb records one entry per CDR3 protein without DNA. This sample lists about 160,000 distinct CDR3 sequences; its ten largest clones have over 2.5%. The sample is drawn from a study of monozygotic twins with inflammatory bowel disease. Points from the study as a whole: No distinction between different T cell subtypes was possible. On the inverse Simpson index, IBD patients scored lower for TCRbeta diversity than healthy co-twins. Twins with IBD had fewer clonotypes in common with others than healthy twins, particularly during disease activity. Repertoire similarity did not differ between concordant and discordant twins, possibly owing to limited power.

The CDR3 is 17 residues long. CDR1 is LNHNV, CDR2 YYDKDF, per germline (reference sequence). This clonotype originated in a human donor with ulcerative colitis or Crohn's disease, or a healthy co-twin of an affected twin (not recorded which). V usage is TRBV15 and J usage is TRBJ2-1; TCRdb's D call of TRBD1 is untestable without DNA. The sequenced material came from blood. The CDR3 loop reads CATSRDAGGEPYNEQFF.